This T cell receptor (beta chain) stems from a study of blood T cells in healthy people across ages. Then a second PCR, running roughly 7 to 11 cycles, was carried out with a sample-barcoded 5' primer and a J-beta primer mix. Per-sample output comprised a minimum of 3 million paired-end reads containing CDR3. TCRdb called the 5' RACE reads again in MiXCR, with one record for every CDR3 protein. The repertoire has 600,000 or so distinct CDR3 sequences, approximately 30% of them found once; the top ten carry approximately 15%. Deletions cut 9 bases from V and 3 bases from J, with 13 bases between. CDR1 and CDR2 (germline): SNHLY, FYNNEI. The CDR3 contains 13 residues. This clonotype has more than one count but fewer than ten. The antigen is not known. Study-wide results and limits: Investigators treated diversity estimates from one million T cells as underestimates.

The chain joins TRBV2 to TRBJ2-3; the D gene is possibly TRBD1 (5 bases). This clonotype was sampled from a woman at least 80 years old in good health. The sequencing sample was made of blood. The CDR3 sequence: CASGARVTDTQYF. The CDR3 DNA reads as TGTGCCAGTGGTGCCAGGGTAACAGATACGCAGTATTTT.